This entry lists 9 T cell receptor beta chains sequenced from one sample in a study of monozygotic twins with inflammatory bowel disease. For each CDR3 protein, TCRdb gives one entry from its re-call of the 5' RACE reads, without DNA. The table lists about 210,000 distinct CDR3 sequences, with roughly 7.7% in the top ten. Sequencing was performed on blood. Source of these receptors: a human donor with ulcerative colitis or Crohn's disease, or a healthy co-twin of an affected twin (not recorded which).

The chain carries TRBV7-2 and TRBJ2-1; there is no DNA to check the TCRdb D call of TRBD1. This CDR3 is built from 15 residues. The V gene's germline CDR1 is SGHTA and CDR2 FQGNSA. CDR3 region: CASSLLQGGYNEQFF.

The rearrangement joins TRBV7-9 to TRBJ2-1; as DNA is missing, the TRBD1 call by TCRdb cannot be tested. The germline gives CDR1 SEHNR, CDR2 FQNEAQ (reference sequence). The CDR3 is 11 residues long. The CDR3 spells CASRVGGEQFF. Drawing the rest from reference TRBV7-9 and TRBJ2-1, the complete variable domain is DTGVSQNPRHKITKRGQNVTFRCDPISEHNRLYWYRQTLGQGPEFLTYFQNEAQLEKSRLLSDRFSAERPKGSFSTLEIQRTEQGDSAMYLCASRVGGEQFFGPGTRLTVL.

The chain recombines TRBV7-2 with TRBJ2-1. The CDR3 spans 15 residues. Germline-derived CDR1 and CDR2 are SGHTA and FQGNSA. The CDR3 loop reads CASSSSYTAYNEQFF.

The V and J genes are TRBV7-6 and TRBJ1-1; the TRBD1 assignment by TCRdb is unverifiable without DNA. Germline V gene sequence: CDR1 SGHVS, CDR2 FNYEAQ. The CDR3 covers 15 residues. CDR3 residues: CASSLVGGMNTEAFF.

The CDR3 sequence is CSARIWAGDTNSPLHF. V usage is TRBV20-1 and J usage is TRBJ1-6. CDR1 and CDR2 (germline): DFQATT, SNEGSKA (reference sequence). The CDR3 runs to 16 residues.

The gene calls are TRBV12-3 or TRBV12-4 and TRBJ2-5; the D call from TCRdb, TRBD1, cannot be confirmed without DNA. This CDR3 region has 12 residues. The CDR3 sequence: CASRGQGLTQYF.

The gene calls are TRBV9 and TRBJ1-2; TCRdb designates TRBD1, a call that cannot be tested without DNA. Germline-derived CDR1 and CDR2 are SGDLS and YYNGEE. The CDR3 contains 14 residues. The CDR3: CASSATGINYGYTF.

CDR3 region: CAWSVLGSGANVLTF. This rearrangement joins TRBV30 to TRBJ2-6. Germline CDR1 GTSNPN, CDR2 SVGIG (reference sequence). CDR3 length: 15 amino acids.

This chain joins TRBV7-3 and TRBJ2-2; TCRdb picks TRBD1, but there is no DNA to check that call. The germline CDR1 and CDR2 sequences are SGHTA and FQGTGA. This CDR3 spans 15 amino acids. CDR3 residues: CASSLDLSRTGELFF.